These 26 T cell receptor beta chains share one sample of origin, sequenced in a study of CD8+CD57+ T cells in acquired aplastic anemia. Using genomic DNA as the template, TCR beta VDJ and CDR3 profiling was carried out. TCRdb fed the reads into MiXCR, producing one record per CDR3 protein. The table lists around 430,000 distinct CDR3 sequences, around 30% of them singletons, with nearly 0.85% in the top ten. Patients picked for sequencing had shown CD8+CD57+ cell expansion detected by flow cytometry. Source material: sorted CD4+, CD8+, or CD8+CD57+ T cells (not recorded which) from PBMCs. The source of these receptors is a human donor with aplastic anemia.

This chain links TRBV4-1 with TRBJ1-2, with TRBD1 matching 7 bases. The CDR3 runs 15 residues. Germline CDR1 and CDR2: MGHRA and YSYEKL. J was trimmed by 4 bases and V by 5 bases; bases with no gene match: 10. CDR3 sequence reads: CASSSWTGTTYGYTF. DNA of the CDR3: TGCGCCAGCAGCTCTTGGACAGGAACCACCTATGGCTACACCTTC.

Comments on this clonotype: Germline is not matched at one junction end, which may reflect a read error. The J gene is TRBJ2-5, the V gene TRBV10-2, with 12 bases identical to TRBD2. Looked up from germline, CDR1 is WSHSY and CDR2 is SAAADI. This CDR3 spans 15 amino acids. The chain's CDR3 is CASSTSGRNQETQYF. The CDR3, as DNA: TGTGCCAGCAGTACTAGCGGGAGGAATCAAGAGACCCAGTACTTC.

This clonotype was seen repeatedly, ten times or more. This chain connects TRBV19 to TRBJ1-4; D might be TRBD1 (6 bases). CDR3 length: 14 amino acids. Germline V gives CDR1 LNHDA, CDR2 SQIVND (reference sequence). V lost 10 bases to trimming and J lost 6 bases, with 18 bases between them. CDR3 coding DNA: TGTGCCACCAGTGAGCCGGGGGGCGATGAAAAACTGTTTTTT. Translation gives CATSEPGGDEKLFF.

CDR3 sequence reads: CASSEDRANTEAFF. The CDR3 bases are TGTGCCAGCAGTGAAGACAGGGCGAACACTGAAGCTTTCTTT. The V gene is TRBV6-1, the J gene TRBJ1-1; weak D call: TRBD1 (6 bases). Germline values: CDR1 MNHNS, CDR2 SASEGT. The CDR3 has 14 amino acids. Deletions cut 1 base from V and 1 base from J, with 7 bases between.

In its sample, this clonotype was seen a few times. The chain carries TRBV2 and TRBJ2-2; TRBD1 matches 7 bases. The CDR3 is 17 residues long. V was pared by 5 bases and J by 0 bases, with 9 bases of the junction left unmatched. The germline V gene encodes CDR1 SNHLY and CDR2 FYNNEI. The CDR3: CASSWGQHLANTGELFF. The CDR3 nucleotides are TGTGCCAGCAGTTGGGGACAGCACCTCGCGAACACCGGGGAGCTGTTTTTT.

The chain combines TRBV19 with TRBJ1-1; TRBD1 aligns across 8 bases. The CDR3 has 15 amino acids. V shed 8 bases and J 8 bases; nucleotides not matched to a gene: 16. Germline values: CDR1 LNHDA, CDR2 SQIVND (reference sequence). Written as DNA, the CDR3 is TGTGCCAGTGAAAAATCCGGGACAGGAGCACGAGAAGCTTTCTTT. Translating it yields CASEKSGTGAREAFF.

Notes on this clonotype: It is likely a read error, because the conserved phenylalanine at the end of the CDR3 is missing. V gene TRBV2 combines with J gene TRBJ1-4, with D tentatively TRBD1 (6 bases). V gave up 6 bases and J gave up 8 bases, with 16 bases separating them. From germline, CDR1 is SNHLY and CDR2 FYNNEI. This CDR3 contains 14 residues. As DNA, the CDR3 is TGTGCCAGCAGCGTAGGGGGGGCGGGAGAAAAACTGTTTTTG. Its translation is CASSVGGAGEKLFL.

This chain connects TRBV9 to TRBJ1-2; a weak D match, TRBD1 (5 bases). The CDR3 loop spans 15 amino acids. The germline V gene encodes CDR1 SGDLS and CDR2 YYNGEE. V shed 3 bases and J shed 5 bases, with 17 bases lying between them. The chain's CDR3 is CASSGPQGELYGYTF. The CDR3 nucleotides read TGTGCCAGCAGCGGACCTCAGGGCGAACTATATGGCTACACCTTC.

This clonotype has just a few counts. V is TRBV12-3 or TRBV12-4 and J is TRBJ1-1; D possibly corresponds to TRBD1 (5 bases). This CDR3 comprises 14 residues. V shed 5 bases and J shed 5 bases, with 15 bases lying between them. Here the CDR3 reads CASSTQGRRTEAFF. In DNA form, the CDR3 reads TGTGCCAGCAGTACTCAGGGTAGACGGACTGAAGCTTTCTTT.

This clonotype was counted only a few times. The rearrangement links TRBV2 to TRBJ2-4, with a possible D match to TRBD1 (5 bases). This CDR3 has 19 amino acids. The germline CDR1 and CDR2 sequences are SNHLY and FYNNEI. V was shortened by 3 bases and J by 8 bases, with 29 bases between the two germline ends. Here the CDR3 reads CASSDSRWRQGAFRDIQYF. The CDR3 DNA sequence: TGTGCCAGCAGTGATAGTCGCTGGCGGCAGGGCGCCTTCCGGGACATTCAGTACTTC.

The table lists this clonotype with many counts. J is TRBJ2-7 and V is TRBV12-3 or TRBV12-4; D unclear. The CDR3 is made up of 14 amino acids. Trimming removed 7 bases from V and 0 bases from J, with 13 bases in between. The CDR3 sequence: CASTLTESSYEQYF. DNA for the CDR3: TGTGCCAGCACCCTGACCGAGAGCTCCTACGAGCAGTACTTC.

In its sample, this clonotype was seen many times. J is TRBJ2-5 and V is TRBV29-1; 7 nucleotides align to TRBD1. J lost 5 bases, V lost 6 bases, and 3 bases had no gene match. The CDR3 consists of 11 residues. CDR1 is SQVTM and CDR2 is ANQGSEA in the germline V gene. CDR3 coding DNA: TGCAGCGTCCGACAGGGTGAGACCCAGTACTTC. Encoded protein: CSVRQGETQYF. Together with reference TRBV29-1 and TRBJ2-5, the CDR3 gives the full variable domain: SAVISQKPSRDICQRGTSLTIQCQVDSQVTMMFWYRQQPGQSLTLIATANQGSEATYESGFVIDKFPISRPNLTFSTLTVSNMSPEDSSIYLCSVRQGETQYFGPGTRLLVL.

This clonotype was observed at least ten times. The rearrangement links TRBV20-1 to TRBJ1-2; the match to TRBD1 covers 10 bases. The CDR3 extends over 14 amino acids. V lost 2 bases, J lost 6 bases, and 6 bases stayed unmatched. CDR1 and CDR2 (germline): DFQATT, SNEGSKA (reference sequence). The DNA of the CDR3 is TGCAGTGCTAGAACCCAGACAGGGGGCGATGGCTACACCTTC. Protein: CSARTQTGGDGYTF.

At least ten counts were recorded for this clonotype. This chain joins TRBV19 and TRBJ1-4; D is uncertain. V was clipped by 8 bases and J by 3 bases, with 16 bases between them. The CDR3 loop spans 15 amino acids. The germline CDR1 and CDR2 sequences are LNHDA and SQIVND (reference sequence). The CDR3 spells CASQLSVAANEKLFF. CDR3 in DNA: TGTGCCAGTCAACTTTCGGTGGCGGCTAATGAAAAACTGTTTTTT.

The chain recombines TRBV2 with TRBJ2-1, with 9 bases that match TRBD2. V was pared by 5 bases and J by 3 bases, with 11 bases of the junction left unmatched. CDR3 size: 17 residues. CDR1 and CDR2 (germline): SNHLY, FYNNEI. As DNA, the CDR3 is TGTGCCAGCAGTTTCCCAGCGGGGGGCCAATTCTACAATGAGCAGTTCTTC. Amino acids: CASSFPAGGQFYNEQFF.

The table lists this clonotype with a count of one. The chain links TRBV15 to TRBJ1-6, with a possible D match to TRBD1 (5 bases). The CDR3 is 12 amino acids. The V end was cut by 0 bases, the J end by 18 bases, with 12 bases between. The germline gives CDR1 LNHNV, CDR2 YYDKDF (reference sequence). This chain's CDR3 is CATSREGPTPHF. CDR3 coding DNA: TGTGCCACCAGCAGAGAGGGGCCCACCCCCCACTTT.

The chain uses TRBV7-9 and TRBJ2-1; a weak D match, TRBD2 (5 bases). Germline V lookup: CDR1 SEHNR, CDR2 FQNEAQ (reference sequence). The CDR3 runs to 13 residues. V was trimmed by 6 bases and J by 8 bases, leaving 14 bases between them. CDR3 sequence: CASSPAGRDEQFF. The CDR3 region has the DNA TGTGCCAGCAGTCCGGCGGGTCGAGATGAGCAGTTCTTC.

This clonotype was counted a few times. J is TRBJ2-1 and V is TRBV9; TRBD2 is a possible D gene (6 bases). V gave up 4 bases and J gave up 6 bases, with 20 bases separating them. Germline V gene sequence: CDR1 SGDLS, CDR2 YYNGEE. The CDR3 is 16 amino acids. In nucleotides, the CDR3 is TGTGCCAGCAGCCCTCTAAGGCGGGATGGGTTCAATGAGCAGTTCTTC. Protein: CASSPLRRDGFNEQFF. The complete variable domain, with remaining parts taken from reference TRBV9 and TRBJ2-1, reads DSGVTQTPKHLITATGQRVTLRCSPRSGDLSVYWYQQSLDQGLQFLIQYYNGEERAKGNILERFSAQQFPDLHSELNLSSLELGDSALYFCASSPLRRDGFNEQFFGPGTRLTVL.

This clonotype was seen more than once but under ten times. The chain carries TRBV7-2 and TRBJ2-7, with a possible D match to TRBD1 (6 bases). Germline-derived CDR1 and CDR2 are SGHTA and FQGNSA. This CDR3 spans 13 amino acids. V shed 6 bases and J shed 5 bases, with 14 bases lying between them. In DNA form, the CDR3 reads TGTGCCAGCAGGCAGGGGAAAAGAGACGAGCAGTACTTC. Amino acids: CASRQGKRDEQYF.

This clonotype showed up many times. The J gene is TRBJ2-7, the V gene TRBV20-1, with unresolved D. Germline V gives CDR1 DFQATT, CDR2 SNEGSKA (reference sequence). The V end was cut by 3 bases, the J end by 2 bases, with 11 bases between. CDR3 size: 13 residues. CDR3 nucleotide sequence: TGCAGTGCTAGTTACCGGGCCACCTACGAGCAGTACTTC. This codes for CSASYRATYEQYF.

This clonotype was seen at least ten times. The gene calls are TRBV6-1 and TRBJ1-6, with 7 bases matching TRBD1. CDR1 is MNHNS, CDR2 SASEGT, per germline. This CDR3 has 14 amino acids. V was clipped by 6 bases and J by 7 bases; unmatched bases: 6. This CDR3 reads CASREGQRNSPLHF. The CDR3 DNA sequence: TGTGCCAGCAGGGAGGGACAGAGGAATTCACCCCTCCACTTT.

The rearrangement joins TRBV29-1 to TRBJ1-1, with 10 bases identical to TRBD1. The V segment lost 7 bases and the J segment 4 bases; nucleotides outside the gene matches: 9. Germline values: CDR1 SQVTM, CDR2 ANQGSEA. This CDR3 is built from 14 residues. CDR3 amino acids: CSESPTGGITEAFF. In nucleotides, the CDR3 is TGCAGCGAGTCTCCGACAGGGGGCATCACTGAAGCTTTCTTT.

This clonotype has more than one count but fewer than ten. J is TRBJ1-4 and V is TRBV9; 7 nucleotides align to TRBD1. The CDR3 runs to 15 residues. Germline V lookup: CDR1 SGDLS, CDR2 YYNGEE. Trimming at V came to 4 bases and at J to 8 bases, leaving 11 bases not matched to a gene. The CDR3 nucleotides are TGTGCCAGCAGCCCCATCCAGGGGGGCAAGGAAAAACTGTTTTTT. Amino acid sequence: CASSPIQGGKEKLFF. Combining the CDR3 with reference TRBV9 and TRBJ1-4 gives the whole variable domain DSGVTQTPKHLITATGQRVTLRCSPRSGDLSVYWYQQSLDQGLQFLIQYYNGEERAKGNILERFSAQQFPDLHSELNLSSLELGDSALYFCASSPIQGGKEKLFFGSGTQLSVL.

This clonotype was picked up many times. The DNA for the CDR3 is TGTGCCAGCAGGGCGCCGGGACTGGCGAACCCCTACGAGCAGTACTTC. Residues: CASRAPGLANPYEQYF. The gene calls are TRBV2 and TRBJ2-7; TRBD2 is a possible D gene (6 bases). The V gene lost 6 bases and the J gene lost 2 bases, with 20 bases spanning the gap. The germline V gene encodes CDR1 SNHLY and CDR2 FYNNEI. The CDR3 has 16 residues.

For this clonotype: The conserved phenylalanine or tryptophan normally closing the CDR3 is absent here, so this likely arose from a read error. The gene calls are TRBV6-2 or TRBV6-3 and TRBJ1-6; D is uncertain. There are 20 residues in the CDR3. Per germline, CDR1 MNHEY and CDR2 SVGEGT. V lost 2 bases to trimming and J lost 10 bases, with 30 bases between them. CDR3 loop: CASSYKPWVGGGDIYSPLHL. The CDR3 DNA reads TGTGCCAGCAGTTACAAACCCTGGGTGGGTGGCGGGGATATCTACTCACCCCTCCACCTT.

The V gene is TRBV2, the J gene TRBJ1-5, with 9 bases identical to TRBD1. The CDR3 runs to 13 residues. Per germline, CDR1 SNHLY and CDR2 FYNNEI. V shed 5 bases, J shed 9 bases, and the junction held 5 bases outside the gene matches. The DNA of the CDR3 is TGTGCCAGCAGTCTTCCGGGACAGGGGCCCCAGCATTTT. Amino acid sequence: CASSLPGQGPQHF.